This is a list of T cell receptor beta chains from one sample in a study of blood T cell repertoires in COVID-19. Clones were sequenced by immunoSEQ multiplex PCR, and TCRdb holds only the in-frame ones, with some missing. The data show 85,000 to 100,000 clones, roughly 79% seen once. Sequenced: peripheral blood. The receptors here all came from a man older than 75 with COVID-19, enrolled during active disease. CDR3s include the opening cysteine and the closing phenylalanine or tryptophan. The D gene is left open where the match is weak. Not all rows give a size; the values are once, few, many and, for expanded clones, a class.

d_gene: TRBD1; abundance: NA; j_gene: TRBJ2-5; v_gene: TRBV5-1; CDR3nt: TGCGCCAGCAGCTGGGGACAGGGCGCCCAAGAGACCCAGTACTTC; CDR3aa: CASSWGQGAQETQYF
d_gene: TRBD1; abundance: NA; j_gene: TRBJ1-4; v_gene: TRBV9; CDR3nt: TGTGCCAGCAGCGGTGCCGGGACAGGAAATGAAAAACTGTTTTTT; CDR3aa: CASSGAGTGNEKLFF
d_gene: TRBD1; abundance: once; j_gene: TRBJ1-3; v_gene: TRBV5-4; CDR3nt: TGTGCCAGCAGCCCAGGACAGGGCTCTGGAAACACCATATATTTT; CDR3aa: CASSPGQGSGNTIYF
d_gene: TRBD1; abundance: once; j_gene: TRBJ1-6; v_gene: TRBV6-5; CDR3nt: TGTGCCAGCAGTCCGAGACAGGGTGGAAATTCACCCCTCCACTTT; CDR3aa: CASSPRQGGNSPLHF
d_gene: NA; abundance: NA; j_gene: TRBJ2-7; v_gene: TRBV6-6; CDR3nt: TGTGCCAGCACGCTTAATCGGGTGAGCCACGAGCAGTACTTC; CDR3aa: CASTLNRVSHEQYF
d_gene: NA; abundance: NA; j_gene: TRBJ1-3; v_gene: TRBV23-1; CDR3nt: TGCGCCAGCAGACCCTGGACAGCTGGAAACACCATATATTTT; CDR3aa: CASRPWTAGNTIYF
d_gene: NA; abundance: NA; j_gene: TRBJ2-7; v_gene: TRBV7-2; CDR3nt: TGTGCCAGCAGCCTGACAGGGAGGACTTACGAGCAGTACTTC; CDR3aa: CASSLTGRTYEQYF
d_gene: TRBD1; abundance: NA; j_gene: TRBJ1-4; v_gene: TRBV5-4; CDR3nt: TGTGCCAGCAGCCGAGGGACAGGGCGAGAGGAAAAACTGTTTTTT; CDR3aa: CASSRGTGREEKLFF
d_gene: TRBD1; abundance: once; j_gene: TRBJ1-3; v_gene: TRBV4-2; CDR3nt: TGTGCCAGCAGCCAAAGGGGGACAGGGCCTGGAAACACCATATATTTT; CDR3aa: CASSQRGTGPGNTIYF
d_gene: NA; abundance: few; j_gene: TRBJ1-2; v_gene: TRBV5-6; CDR3nt: TGTGCCAGCAGCTTGCTTGGCGGAAACTATGGCTACACCTTC; CDR3aa: CASSLLGGNYGYTF
d_gene: TRBD2; abundance: NA; j_gene: TRBJ2-3; v_gene: TRBV7-2; CDR3nt: TGTGCCAGCAGCGCTGGCCCGGGGAGGGGCCCAGATACGCAGTATTTT; CDR3aa: CASSAGPGRGPDTQYF
d_gene: NA; abundance: NA; j_gene: TRBJ2-5; v_gene: TRBV10-1; CDR3nt: TGCGCCAGCAGTGAGTCTGTCGGCGGCCGTTCGGCCCAGTACTTC; CDR3aa: CASSESVGGRSAQYF
d_gene: TRBD1; abundance: NA; j_gene: TRBJ1-6; v_gene: TRBV4-3; CDR3nt: TGCGCCAGCAGCCAAGTACAGGGGAATAATTCACCCCTCCACTTT; CDR3aa: CASSQVQGNNSPLHF
d_gene: TRBD1; abundance: NA; j_gene: TRBJ2-7; v_gene: TRBV19; CDR3nt: TGTGCCAGTAGTATGGGACAGAACTACGAGCAGTACTTC; CDR3aa: CASSMGQNYEQYF
d_gene: TRBD1; abundance: NA; j_gene: TRBJ2-6; v_gene: TRBV6-5; CDR3nt: TGTGCCAGCAGTTACAGGGGGCCGACCAACGTCCTGACTTTC; CDR3aa: CASSYRGPTNVLTF
d_gene: NA; abundance: NA; j_gene: TRBJ1-1; v_gene: TRBV7-3; CDR3nt: TGTGCCAGCAGCTTAACCGTTGTCAGCAGGGGAACTGAAGCTTTCTTT; CDR3aa: CASSLTVVSRGTEAFF
d_gene: TRBD2; abundance: NA; j_gene: TRBJ2-5; v_gene: TRBV29-1; CDR3nt: TGCAGCGTTGCTGGGCTAGCGGGGGGAAAGAACCAAGAGACCCAGTACTTC; CDR3aa: CSVAGLAGGKNQETQYF
d_gene: TRBD1; abundance: NA; j_gene: TRBJ2-3; v_gene: TRBV19; CDR3nt: TGTGCCAGTAGTATTAGGGCAGGGGGTCTCACAGATACGCAGTATTTT; CDR3aa: CASSIRAGGLTDTQYF
d_gene: TRBD1; abundance: NA; j_gene: TRBJ2-6; v_gene: TRBV23-1; CDR3nt: TGCGCCAGCAGTCAATCCCGGGACAGGGGGTCGGGCCCTGGGGCCACCGTCCTGACTTTC; CDR3aa: CASSQSRDRGSGPGATVLTF
d_gene: NA; abundance: NA; j_gene: TRBJ1-2; v_gene: TRBV9; CDR3nt: TGTGCCAGCAGCAATAGAGGGGGTTACTATGGCTACACCTTC; CDR3aa: CASSNRGGYYGYTF
d_gene: TRBD2; abundance: NA; j_gene: TRBJ2-5; v_gene: TRBV7-8; CDR3nt: TGTGCCAGCAGCCGAGGGACTAGCGGGGGGCCCGACTCTGTCCAGTACTTC; CDR3aa: CASSRGTSGGPDSVQYF
d_gene: NA; abundance: NA; j_gene: TRBJ2-7; v_gene: TRBV20-1; CDR3nt: TGCAGTGCTAGCTTTACCTACGAGCAGTACTTC; CDR3aa: CSASFTYEQYF
d_gene: TRBD1; abundance: NA; j_gene: TRBJ1-1; v_gene: TRBV9; CDR3nt: TGTGCCAGCAGCCCCATAACAGGGGGGAACACTGAAGCTTTCTTT; CDR3aa: CASSPITGGNTEAFF
d_gene: TRBD2; abundance: few; j_gene: TRBJ2-5; v_gene: TRBV5-1; CDR3nt: TGCGCCAGCAGCCTCTCTAGCGGGCATGCCCAAGAGACCCAGTACTTC; CDR3aa: CASSLSSGHAQETQYF
d_gene: TRBD1; abundance: once; j_gene: TRBJ1-1; v_gene: TRBV5-8; CDR3nt: TGTGCCACCTCAACAGGGGTGGGCTACACTGAAGCTTTCTTT; CDR3aa: CATSTGVGYTEAFF
d_gene: TRBD1; abundance: NA; j_gene: TRBJ2-1; v_gene: TRBV5-1; CDR3nt: TGCGCCAGCGCCAGGGGGACCGCGGATGAGCAGTTCTTC; CDR3aa: CASARGTADEQFF
d_gene: TRBD2; abundance: NA; j_gene: TRBJ2-7; v_gene: TRBV28; CDR3nt: TGTGCCAGCAGTCTATCTAGCGGGAGGGCCAACTACGAGCAGTACTTC; CDR3aa: CASSLSSGRANYEQYF
d_gene: NA; abundance: once; j_gene: TRBJ1-3; v_gene: TRBV3-1/TRBV3-2; CDR3nt: TGTGCCAGCAGCCAAGATTGGGGAGCTGCGGGAAACACCATATATTTT; CDR3aa: CASSQDWGAAGNTIYF
d_gene: TRBD1; abundance: NA; j_gene: TRBJ2-7; v_gene: TRBV5-1; CDR3nt: TGCGTCAGCAGCTTTTACGGACAGGGCTACGAGCAGTACTTC; CDR3aa: CVSSFYGQGYEQYF
d_gene: NA; abundance: NA; j_gene: TRBJ2-7; v_gene: TRBV12-3/TRBV12-4; CDR3nt: TGTGCCAGCAGCCCCCGGGGCTACGAGCAGTACTTC; CDR3aa: CASSPRGYEQYF
d_gene: NA; abundance: NA; j_gene: TRBJ2-7; v_gene: TRBV3-1/TRBV3-2; CDR3nt: TGTGCCAGCAGCCAGGTCGGCTACGAGCAGTACTTC; CDR3aa: CASSQVGYEQYF
d_gene: NA; abundance: NA; j_gene: TRBJ2-1; v_gene: TRBV5-5; CDR3nt: TGTGCCAGCAGCCTCCCGAGGGGCGGGGATGAGCAGTTCTTC; CDR3aa: CASSLPRGGDEQFF
d_gene: NA; abundance: NA; j_gene: TRBJ2-1; v_gene: TRBV5-1; CDR3nt: TGCGCCAGCAGACTTGGACAGTTCAATGAGCAGTTCTTC; CDR3aa: CASRLGQFNEQFF
d_gene: NA; abundance: NA; j_gene: TRBJ1-6; v_gene: TRBV9; CDR3nt: TGTGCCAGCAGCGGTACAGGGACATCTAATTCACCCCTCCACTTT; CDR3aa: CASSGTGTSNSPLHF
d_gene: TRBD2; abundance: NA; j_gene: TRBJ2-1; v_gene: TRBV5-1; CDR3nt: TGCGCCAGCAGCTTAGGACTAGCTTCCTACAATGAGCAGTTCTTC; CDR3aa: CASSLGLASYNEQFF
d_gene: NA; abundance: NA; j_gene: TRBJ1-4; v_gene: TRBV7-9; CDR3nt: TGTGCCAGCAGCCCGACAGGAGGAGTCGAAAAACTGTTTTTT; CDR3aa: CASSPTGGVEKLFF
d_gene: NA; abundance: NA; j_gene: TRBJ2-2; v_gene: TRBV14; CDR3nt: TGTGCCAGCAGCCAAGGAAGGACTAACACCGGGGAGCTGTTTTTT; CDR3aa: CASSQGRTNTGELFF
d_gene: NA; abundance: NA; j_gene: TRBJ1-3; v_gene: TRBV18; CDR3nt: TGTGCCAGCTCAGCGTCGAACCGGGGGGGAAACACCATATATTTT; CDR3aa: CASSASNRGGNTIYF
d_gene: NA; abundance: NA; j_gene: TRBJ2-1; v_gene: TRBV18; CDR3nt: TGTGCCAGCTCACCCCTGACTGATTACAATGAGCAGTTCTTC; CDR3aa: CASSPLTDYNEQFF
d_gene: NA; abundance: once; j_gene: TRBJ2-1; v_gene: TRBV7-2; CDR3nt: TGTGCCAGCAGCTCAGTAGCGGTAACCTCAAATGAGCAGTTCTTC; CDR3aa: CASSSVAVTSNEQFF
d_gene: NA; abundance: NA; j_gene: TRBJ2-7; v_gene: TRBV18; CDR3nt: TGTGCCAGCTCGTACACTGGAGATGTGGATTACGAGCGGTACTTC; CDR3aa: CASSYTGDVDYERYF
d_gene: TRBD2; abundance: NA; j_gene: TRBJ2-5; v_gene: TRBV20-1; CDR3nt: TGCAGTGCTAGTCGCGCTAGCGGGAGGGCCCAAGAGACCCAGTACTTC; CDR3aa: CSASRASGRAQETQYF